A selection of T cell receptor beta chains follows, all from one sample in a study of cytomegalovirus exposure and HLA in healthy donors. Only in-frame clones appear in the TCRdb table, and some are missing; sequencing was by immunoSEQ multiplex PCR. The profile shows 150,000 to 160,000 clones, approximately 80% of them singletons. The sequencing sample was made of PBMCs. All receptors come from a man aged 25-40 years in good health and CMV-seropositive. Both conserved end residues are part of each CDR3. Fields, in order: clone size, D gene, V gene, J gene, CDR3 protein, CDR3 DNA. The D gene is left open where the match is weak. Clone size appears in some rows only: once, few, many, or a class for an expanded clone.

size: NA; D: NA; V: TRBV4-2; J: TRBJ1-5; CDR3: CASSQDRSNQPQHF; DNA: TGTGCCAGCAGCCAAGACAGGAGCAATCAGCCCCAGCATTTT
size: NA; D: NA; V: TRBV7-9; J: TRBJ1-4; CDR3: CASSSLGRGLFF; DNA: TGTGCCAGCAGCTCACTCGGACGGGGGCTGTTTTTT
size: NA; D: NA; V: TRBV18; J: TRBJ1-3; CDR3: CASSPESSGNTIYF; DNA: TGTGCCAGCTCCCCAGAGAGTTCTGGAAACACCATATATTTT
size: NA; D: NA; V: TRBV7-9; J: TRBJ2-7; CDR3: CASSPGRLRVQKGYEQYF; DNA: TGTGCCAGCAGCCCAGGGCGCCTTAGGGTCCAGAAGGGCTACGAGCAGTACTTC
size: few; D: NA; V: TRBV5-1; J: TRBJ2-7; CDR3: CASSDRGAYEQYF; DNA: TGCGCCAGCAGTGACCGAGGCGCCTACGAGCAGTACTTC
size: NA; D: TRBD2; V: TRBV6-4; J: TRBJ2-7; CDR3: CASSGLAGGPEYF; DNA: TGTGCCAGCAGTGGACTGGCGGGAGGGCCAGAGTACTTC
size: NA; D: NA; V: TRBV5-1; J: TRBJ1-3; CDR3: CASSPTVISGNTIYF; DNA: TGCGCCAGCAGCCCTACCGTAATCTCTGGAAACACCATATATTTT
size: few; D: TRBD1; V: TRBV28; J: TRBJ1-4; CDR3: CASRSGQPNEKLFF; DNA: TGTGCCAGCAGGTCGGGACAGCCTAATGAAAAACTGTTTTTT
size: NA; D: TRBD1; V: TRBV28; J: TRBJ1-2; CDR3: CASSSGQAYGYTF; DNA: TGTGCCAGCAGTTCGGGACAGGCTTATGGCTACACCTTC
size: NA; D: NA; V: TRBV6-1; J: TRBJ2-2; CDR3: CASSEDVVDYLNTGELFF; DNA: TGTGCCAGCAGTGAAGATGTTGTGGACTACCTGAACACCGGGGAGCTGTTTTTT
size: few; D: TRBD2; V: TRBV7-3; J: TRBJ2-2; CDR3: CASRSGGEVGELFF; DNA: TGTGCCAGCAGGTCGGGAGGAGAAGTCGGGGAGCTGTTTTTT
size: few; D: NA; V: TRBV18; J: TRBJ2-1; CDR3: CASSLRAAAGGSYNEQFF; DNA: TGTGCCAGCTCACTCCGGGCCGCGGCAGGCGGGTCCTACAATGAGCAGTTCTTC
size: NA; D: TRBD1; V: TRBV30; J: TRBJ1-2; CDR3: CAWSRGLNYGYTF; DNA: TGTGCCTGGTCCAGGGGGCTTAACTATGGCTACACCTTC
size: NA; D: NA; V: TRBV30; J: TRBJ2-5; CDR3: CAWSVGSETQYF; DNA: TGTGCCTGGAGTGTCGGGAGCGAGACCCAGTACTTC
size: NA; D: TRBD2; V: TRBV27; J: TRBJ2-2; CDR3: CASSPGTSGNTGELFF; DNA: TGTGCCAGCAGTCCCGGGACTAGCGGTAACACCGGGGAGCTGTTTTTT